Below, 4 T cell receptor beta chains from the same sample are listed, as sequenced in a study of T cells after yellow fever vaccination. From the 5' RACE reads, TCRdb called clonotypes with MiXCR, one entry per CDR3 protein. The data contain about 340,000 distinct CDR3 sequences, 8% to 10% of them seen just once; the ten biggest clones take up more than 15%. Here the sequenced sample was PBMCs, taken on the day of the first yellow fever vaccination. The receptor source for this set is a young man who received the YFV17D yellow fever vaccine.

The table lists this clonotype with many counts. This chain uses TRBV9 with TRBJ2-1, with D maybe TRBD1 (5 bases). Trimming took 3 bases from V and 4 from J, leaving 11 bases between them. Germline CDR1 is SGDLS and CDR2 is YYNGEE. This CDR3 comprises 14 residues. The CDR3 sequence is CASSASRVYNEQFF. In DNA, the CDR3 is TGTGCCAGCAGCGCTTCCAGGGTGTACAATGAGCAGTTCTTC.

This clonotype came up a few times. The J gene is TRBJ1-1, the V gene TRBV12-3 or TRBV12-4; D remains unclear. The CDR3 totals 14 residues. V was cut by 2 bases and J by 0 bases, with 7 bases left in between. This chain's CDR3 is CASSLQSMNTEAFF. In DNA form, the CDR3 reads TGTGCCAGCAGTTTACAGAGCATGAACACTGAAGCTTTCTTT.

The J gene is TRBJ2-5, the V gene TRBV25-1, with D perhaps matching TRBD1 (6 bases). Trimming pared 6 bases from V and 5 bases from J, leaving 16 bases between. CDR3 length: 14 amino acids. Germline V gene sequence: CDR1 MGHDK, CDR2 SYGVNS. The CDR3 DNA sequence: TGTGCCAGCAGCTACAACAGGGATGCGGAGACCCAGTACTTC. Its translation: CASSYNRDAETQYF.

This clonotype has more than one count but fewer than ten. The gene calls are TRBV5-4 and TRBJ2-3; 9 nucleotides agree with TRBD2. Germline V gives CDR1 SGHNT, CDR2 YYREEE (reference sequence). The V gene end was trimmed by 5 bases and the J gene end by 1 base; junction bases not matched to a gene: 5. The CDR3 loop spans 15 amino acids. The CDR3 sequence: CASSPSGVRTDTQYF. CDR3 nucleotide sequence: TGTGCCAGCAGTCCTAGCGGGGTGCGCACAGATACGCAGTATTTT. The variable domain in full, with the rest retrieved from reference TRBV5-4 and TRBJ2-3, is ETGVTQSPTHLIKTRGQQVTLRCSSQSGHNTVSWYQQALGQGPQFIFQYYREEENGRGNFPPRFSGLQFPNYSSELNVNALELDDSALYLCASSPSGVRTDTQYFGPGTRLTVL.